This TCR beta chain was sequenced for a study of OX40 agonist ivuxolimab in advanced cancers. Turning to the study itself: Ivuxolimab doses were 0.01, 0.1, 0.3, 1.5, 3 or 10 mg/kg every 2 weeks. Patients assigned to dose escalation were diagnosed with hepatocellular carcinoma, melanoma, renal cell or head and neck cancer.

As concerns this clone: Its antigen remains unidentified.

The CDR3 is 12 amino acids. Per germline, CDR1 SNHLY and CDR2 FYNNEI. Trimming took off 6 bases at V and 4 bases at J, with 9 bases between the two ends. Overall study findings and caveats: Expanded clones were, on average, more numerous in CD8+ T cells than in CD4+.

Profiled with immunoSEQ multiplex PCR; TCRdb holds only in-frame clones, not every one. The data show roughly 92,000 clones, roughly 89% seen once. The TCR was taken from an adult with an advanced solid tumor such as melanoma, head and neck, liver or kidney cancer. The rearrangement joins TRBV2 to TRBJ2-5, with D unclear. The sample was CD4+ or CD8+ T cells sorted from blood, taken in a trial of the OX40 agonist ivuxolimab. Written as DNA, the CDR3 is TGTGCCAGCAGACTCACCTCAGAGACCCAGTACTTC. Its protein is CASRLTSETQYF.